This note documents a single TCR beta chain sequence. Its antigen is not identified. The sample comes from a study of T cells expressing NK-cell markers. The study, taken as a whole, reports: These clonotypes also led the CD3+CD56-NKG2C+ fraction in a few donors.

Germline CDR1 and CDR2: KGHDR and SFDVKD. The CDR3 length is 19 residues. Reanalyzing the 5' RACE reads, TCRdb keeps one entry per CDR3 protein, without DNA. Here the sample table reports about 380,000 distinct CDR3 sequences. The sequencing input was blood T cells: a sorted CD56 or NKG2C T cell subset, CD4+ or CD8+ T cells, or bulk PBMC T cells (not recorded which). The clonotype comes from a man between 18 and 69 years old in good health. The genes are TRBV24-1 and TRBJ1-1; the TRBD1 assignment by TCRdb is unverifiable without DNA. The CDR3 spells CATSAEPGQYVRMNTEAFF.